These 12 T cell receptor beta chains share one sample of origin, sequenced in a study of blood T cell repertoires in COVID-19. Clones were sequenced by immunoSEQ multiplex PCR, and TCRdb holds only the in-frame ones, with some missing. The sample has some 190,000 clones, 89% seen once; the top ten hold approximately 2.3%. What was sequenced was PBMCs or T cells enriched from blood (not recorded which). Receptors were obtained from a woman aged 40-49 years with acute COVID-19.

J is TRBJ1-2 and V is TRBV4-1; possibly TRBD1 for D (6 bases). The CDR3 consists of 13 residues. Per the germline V gene, CDR1 is MGHRA and CDR2 is YSYEKL. V lost 4 bases and J 2 bases, leaving 8 bases between the germline ends. CDR3 sequence reads: CASSRTENYGYTF. The CDR3 nucleotides read TGCGCCAGCAGCCGGACAGAAAACTATGGCTACACCTTC.

The rearrangement uses TRBV28 and TRBJ2-5; 10 nucleotides align to TRBD1. The CDR3 sequence is 21 residues long. Per germline, CDR1 MDHEN and CDR2 SYDVKM. Trimming removed 3 bases from V and 4 bases from J; junction bases left unmatched: 23. Here the CDR3 reads CASSFSHRALGGTGEGETQYF. CDR3 DNA sequence: TGTGCCAGCAGTTTTTCTCACCGAGCCCTTGGCGGGACAGGGGAGGGAGAGACCCAGTACTTC.

The genes are TRBV19 and TRBJ2-7; possible D gene TRBD1, 6 bases. This CDR3 is built from 13 residues. In germline, CDR1 is LNHDA, CDR2 SQIVND (reference sequence). Trimming shortened V by 8 bases and J by 0 bases, and 11 bases separated the two germline ends. In nucleotides, the CDR3 is TGTGCCAGTCGACAGGCAAGCTCCTACGAGCAGTACTTC. Its translation is CASRQASSYEQYF.

This rearrangement joins TRBV9 to TRBJ2-2, with TRBD1 identical over 8 bases. The J segment lost 2 bases and the V segment lost 0 bases, leaving 3 bases of the junction unmatched. This CDR3 has 16 residues. In germline, CDR1 is SGDLS, CDR2 YYNGEE. The CDR3 DNA follows: TGTGCCAGCAGCGTAGGCGGGACAGGCAACACCGGGGAGCTGTTTTTT. Translation: CASSVGGTGNTGELFF.

The V gene is TRBV10-3, the J gene TRBJ1-2; D call uncertain. Trimming took 0 bases from V and 0 from J, leaving 11 bases between them. Germline assignment: CDR1 ENHRY and CDR2 SYGVKD. The CDR3 is 16 amino acids. The CDR3 loop is CAISESITSANYGYTF. The CDR3 DNA is TGTGCCATCAGTGAGTCTATAACATCTGCTAACTATGGCTACACCTTC.

This clone was seen once. The chain has TRBV27 and TRBJ2-1; 7 bases match TRBD2. The CDR3 totals 15 residues. The germline V gene has CDR1 MNHEY and CDR2 SMNVEV (reference sequence). After removal of 3 bases from V and 2 bases from J, the junction contained 4 bases not matched to a gene. In DNA, the CDR3 is TGTGCCAGCAGTTTCACGACTAGCCCCTACAATGAGCAGTTCTTC. It codes for CASSFTTSPYNEQFF.

The V and J genes are TRBV19 and TRBJ1-5; no definite D call. V lost 8 bases, J lost 0 bases, and 11 bases lay in between. The CDR3 consists of 14 residues. Germline V gives CDR1 LNHDA, CDR2 SQIVND (reference sequence). The CDR3 bases are TGTGCCAGTCTACAGCCCGATAGCAATCAGCCCCAGCATTTT. This sequence encodes CASLQPDSNQPQHF.

The chain combines TRBV9 with TRBJ2-3, with 8 nucleotides matching TRBD2. CDR1 SGDLS and CDR2 YYNGEE come from the germline V gene. This CDR3 region has 18 residues. The ends lost 0 bases at V and 2 bases at J; junction bases unmatched: 11. CDR3 DNA: TGTGCCAGCAGCGTAGAGTGGGGCGCGGGGGGTCACACAGATACGCAGTATTTT. This sequence encodes CASSVEWGAGGHTDTQYF.

The gene calls are TRBV29-1 and TRBJ1-5, with no clear D. Per the germline V gene, CDR1 is SQVTM and CDR2 is ANQGSEA. The CDR3 length is 13 residues. V dropped 4 bases and J dropped 2 bases, with 9 bases sitting between them. The CDR3 DNA follows: TGCAGCGTTGCCGGCCAGGGCAATCAGCCCCAGCATTTT. It codes for CSVAGQGNQPQHF.

V gene TRBV3-1 (or the pseudogene TRBV3-2) combines with J gene TRBJ2-5, with a weak D call TRBD1 (6 bases). Trimming shortened V by 4 bases and J by 5 bases, and 17 bases separated the two germline ends. CDR3 length: 15 residues. Germline V gene data show CDR1 as LGHDT and CDR2 as YNNKEL (reference sequence). DNA of the CDR3: TGTGCCAGCAGCCCTCGTAGGCAGGGGTTGGAGACCCAGTACTTC. Its protein is CASSPRRQGLETQYF.

The genes are TRBV29-1 and TRBJ2-5, with a weak D call TRBD2 (5 bases). The CDR3 extends over 13 amino acids. Germline V gene lookup returns CDR1 SQVTM and CDR2 ANQGSEA. V gave up 1 base and J gave up 3 bases, with 9 bases separating them. Written as DNA, the CDR3 is TGCAGCGTTGAAGTGGGAGACGAAGAGACCCAGTACTTC. Translated, it gives CSVEVGDEETQYF.

This clone was detected only once. This chain connects TRBV7-9 to TRBJ2-1, with 7 nucleotides matching TRBD1. Germline V gene sequence: CDR1 SEHNR, CDR2 FQNEAQ (reference sequence). After removal of 5 bases from V and 6 bases from J, the junction contained 10 bases not matched to a gene. The CDR3 totals 15 residues. CDR3 loop: CASSRRQGEGNEQFF. In nucleotides, the CDR3 is TGTGCCAGCAGCCGCCGACAGGGTGAGGGCAATGAGCAGTTCTTC.